The entry that follows covers one TCR beta chain sequence. It has no known antigen specificity. No much larger clonotype is one base removed from it; base qualities were not supplied. In the prospective study, participants were about 18 to 95 years old, resided in fewer than 25 geographic areas of the United States, and were enrolled through a virtual design. Cohort assignment in the prospective study relied on participant-reported clinical history from a screening survey and a study questionnaire. For ImmuneRACE Cohort 3, a participant was defined as recovered based on two consecutive negative NP/OP PCR tests, clearance by a healthcare professional, or resolution of symptoms. Each participant in the prospective study had whole blood, serum and a nasopharyngeal or oropharyngeal swab collected by mobile phlebotomists. Additional blood draws and questionnaires over an approximately 2-month period could optionally be provided by prospective study participants. Prospective study blood samples were shipped either frozen or at room temperature before DNA extraction.

The sample originates from a study of blood T cell repertoires in COVID-19 (dated by TCRdb to about 2020). About the full investigation: Samples from collaborators originated in the United States, Italy and Spain and spanned both the acute and convalescent phases of COVID-19. The repertoires were released in a freely available public database meant as a resource for research on the immune response to SARS-CoV-2. The material from the prospective study consisted of cDNA or gDNA derived from T cells, B-cell-depleted T cells, or PBMCs. Where HLA class I and class II types were available, the types were taken from metadata supplied by the sample provider, not from assay-based typing. The sample metadata nearly always contained a de-identified subject ID, COVID-19 status, age in years and sex. Subjects who had been exposed to COVID-19, were actively infected with it, or had recovered from it provided the deeply sampled blood TCRbeta repertoires that made up the dataset. Samples were obtained from the ongoing ImmuneRACE study (first 160 participants) and from 1,254 subjects provided by 6 global collaborators.

The immunoSEQ Assay, a bias-controlled multiplex PCR, was used to amplify TCRbeta CDR3 regions from genomic DNA. In the source study's methods: Within the assay, amplification of reference gene primers was used to estimate how many nucleated cells each sample contained. Sequence reads were collapsed and filtered to measure the absolute abundance of every unique TCRbeta CDR3 rearrangement. For each sample, productive Simpson clonality was calculated as the square root of Simpson's diversity index across productive rearrangements. TCRdb took over this immuneACCESS table, retaining in-frame rearrangements with V and J assigned. Such tables are incomplete; in checked studies, under half of the missing clones stem from an unresolved V gene, and the remainder is unexplained. The V and J calls and clone size were taken over from that table, and D and trimming were inferred from the DNA. The table for this sample lists around 240,000 clones; 75% to 90% of them were counted only once. Around 2% of the sample rests with the top ten.

Findings and caveats that apply to the study as a whole: Clinical and demographic metadata were provided uncurated, with the amount varying by source and participant.

V loses 0 bases of germline sequence and J loses 11 bases, and the interval between the two ends is 19 bases. Counted from cysteine to phenylalanine, this CDR3 has 15 amino acids. Of the read, only the CDR3 DNA is kept; its 45 bases are in frame from base 1. Taken from the germline V gene (reference sequence), the CDR1 and CDR2 loops are LNHNV and YYDKDF. The V and J segments used are TRBV15 and TRBJ1-1; the D segment could be TRBD1, given 5 matching bases. The sample consisted of PBMCs or T cells enriched from blood (not recorded which). The TCR was taken from a woman between 50 and 59 years old who had recovered from COVID-19. The CDR3 reads CATSRDRGQDGGAFF. The bases are TGTGCCACCAGCAGAGATAGAGGACAAGATGGGGGGGCTTTCTTT.